This entry describes one T cell receptor beta chain. The antigen this receptor binds is unknown. No much larger clonotype is one base removed from it; base qualities were not supplied. The TCR beta CDR3 regions were amplified from the RNA transcripts. For the first round of RT-PCR on the TCR CDR3, the HTBI primer set was used together with the Qiagen OneStep RT-PCR kit. Libraries were constructed in a second round of multiplex PCR, after which size selection and purification were performed. Libraries were sequenced paired-end with 100 bp reads on an Illumina HiSeq2000. Processing in the source paper ran as follows. SOAPnuke was used to process the raw data, throwing out any read that contained adapters or uncalled bases, had a mean Phred below 15, or lacked an exact constant-primer or identifier match. High-quality paired reads were merged with COPE v1.2.5, and unique nucleotide sequences were defined as clonotypes. MiTCR v1.1 was used to align clonotypes to the IMGT TRBV, TRBD and TRBJ reference segments. Analysis was restricted to V-J combinations with a frequency above 0.0001, which covered 98% to 99.2% of repertoires. A TCS score was defined as the ratio of F50 (clonal expansion) to E x V (chaos), with BLOSUM62-based TCRdist applied between CDR3 peptides within each V-J. Welch's t-statistics and random forest reduced roughly 540 V-J features to 13, which were used in a naive Bayes classifier (R e1071). Thyroid-blood repertoire similarity was quantified with the Morisita-Horn index. The raw public reads went through TCRdb reprocessing: fastp at Q25, MiXCR clone calling, in-frame beta chains kept. Each entry merges the rows of one CDR3 protein and shows their most common DNA and genes. TCRdb's processing, not the authors' own work, is the source of the V and J calls. This sample gives hundreds of thousands of distinct CDR3 sequences in total; 35% of them show up just once. Together, the top ten hold less than 40% of the sample.

Based on the germline V gene, the CDR1 and CDR2 sequences are KGHDR and SFDVKD. Inclusive of the bounding cysteine and phenylalanine, the CDR3 is 19 residues long. Kept here is only the CDR3 DNA, which spans 57 bases and is read in frame from base 1. Trimming removed 3 bases from V and 2 bases from J, leaving 23 bases between the germline ends. This specimen belongs to a study of T cells in Graves' hyperthyroidism and ophthalmopathy (dated by TCRdb to between 2018 and 2021). Looking at the study overall: Peripheral blood was sampled at the time of initial diagnosis, prior to any treatment. TCR V-J signatures able to tell the groups apart were searched for in a discovery cohort of around 95 patients, of whom around 43 had Graves' ophthalmopathy and roughly 58 had stable Graves' hyperthyroidism. Prospective prediction of ophthalmopathy was tested in an independent validation cohort consisting of some 19 hyperthyroidism patients and 15 to 17 patients who later progressed to ophthalmopathy. The approximately 90 discovery patients were divided at random into training and test sets in a 7:3 ratio. In addition, the study compared T-cell repertoires in thyroid tissue and in blood from about six Graves' hyperthyroidism patients. After sampling, hyperthyroidism patients received methimazole starting at 30 mg daily, and ophthalmopathy patients received high-dose intravenous methylprednisolone. TCR Vbeta CDR3 sequencing of 130 to 150 peripheral blood samples (approximately 44 ophthalmopathy, about 75 hyperthyroidism and some 17 progressor patients) is reported in the paper. What the authors observed across the whole study: Ophthalmopathy was separated from stable hyperthyroidism by a 13 V-J signature model, with approximately 86% sensitivity and approximately 81% specificity obtained in cross-validation and 80%/75% obtained in testing. Most expanded thyroid clonotypes (frequency above 0.001) were also detected in blood, suggesting blood repertoires may reflect thyroid immune responses. In validation, progression to ophthalmopathy was predicted by the model with roughly 69% sensitivity and 72.22% specificity, a median of approximately 6.5 months before onset. Sample size was not statistically predetermined, and blinding of investigators to group allocation was not performed.

Graves' hyperthyroidism was defined as stable when no progression to ophthalmopathy occurred over 18 months of follow-up. Hyperthyroidism patients were newly diagnosed, had a disease duration of under 2 months, and were aged 18 to 65 years. The study excluded patients with uncontrolled infections, other autoimmune diseases, pregnancy or lactation. Diagnoses were established on the basis of clinical symptoms, serum thyroxine and TRAb, thyroid ultrasound, and orbital computed tomography. PBMCs were separated from 10 ml of fresh peripheral blood using Ficoll-Paque density gradient centrifugation. Trizol reagent was used to extract total RNA, and RNA quality was then checked on an Agilent 2100 Bioanalyzer.

This TCR came from a middle-aged woman with Graves' hyperthyroidism. What was sequenced was blood. The chain links TRBV24-1 with TRBJ2-3; a weak D assignment points to TRBD2 (6 bases agree). The nucleotides are TGTGCCACCAGTGATGCGACGGAGGGCTCCGACCGCCCCACAGATACGCAGTATTTT. This translates into CATSDATEGSDRPTDTQYF.